This T cell receptor beta chain emerged from a study of identical twins. Study observations and caveats: The study reached conclusions through statistical analysis that was cross-sectional, not following the same donors. The abundant beta clonotypes from cord blood had fewer insertions, and memory repertoires had none of this.

Template switching added a universal primer binding site, and final cDNA carried unique molecular identifiers. TCRdb reanalysed the 5' RACE reads using MiXCR and keeps one entry per CDR3 protein. The data contain over 200,000 distinct CDR3 sequences, approximately 9% of them singletons. The ends were cut back, 2 bases at V and 6 bases at J, with 8 bases in the middle. The CDR3 runs 12 residues. The germline CDR1 and CDR2 sequences are LGHDT and YNNKEL (reference sequence). This clonotype has at least ten counts. Its target is unknown. The sample consisted of memory (CD45RO+) T cells sorted from blood. The chain combines TRBV3-1 with TRBJ2-7; no definite D call. This TCR derives from a woman younger than 35 in good health. DNA of the CDR3: TGTGCCAGCAGCCAAAGATCCAGCGAGCAGTACTTC. Translated, it gives CASSQRSSEQYF.